The clone carrying this T cell receptor beta chain was counted ten times or more. Its antigen remains unknown. These data are taken from a study of T-cell reconstitution after alpha-beta-depleted transplantation in children. The study's findings and limits: A year had passed since transplant, and T-cell counts and diversity by then came mostly from newly produced T cells. The study reportedly traced alpha-beta T cells about two months after transplant to several hundred expanded graft clones.

Preparation of the TCRbeta library involved a method that used unique molecular identifiers. TCRdb ran MiXCR on the PCR reads and lists one entry per CDR3 protein. The data hold 140,000 or so distinct CDR3 sequences, with about 9% observed a single time. The specimen comprised PBMCs, mostly from graft donor cells, sampled 180 days after TCRalphabeta/CD19-depleted stem cell transplant. This receptor was obtained from a female patient between 2 and 15 years old who had a stem cell transplant for congenital amegakaryocytic thrombocytopenia, so the T cells may come from the graft donor.

In nucleotides, the CDR3 is TGTGCCAGCAGCACTGGGACATACCAAGAGACCCAGTACTTC. This encodes CASSTGTYQETQYF. The gene calls are TRBV9 and TRBJ2-5; D perhaps matches TRBD1 (6 bases). CDR1 and CDR2 (germline): SGDLS, YYNGEE. This CDR3 spans 14 amino acids. Trimming took off 4 bases at V and 0 bases at J, with 10 bases between the two ends.